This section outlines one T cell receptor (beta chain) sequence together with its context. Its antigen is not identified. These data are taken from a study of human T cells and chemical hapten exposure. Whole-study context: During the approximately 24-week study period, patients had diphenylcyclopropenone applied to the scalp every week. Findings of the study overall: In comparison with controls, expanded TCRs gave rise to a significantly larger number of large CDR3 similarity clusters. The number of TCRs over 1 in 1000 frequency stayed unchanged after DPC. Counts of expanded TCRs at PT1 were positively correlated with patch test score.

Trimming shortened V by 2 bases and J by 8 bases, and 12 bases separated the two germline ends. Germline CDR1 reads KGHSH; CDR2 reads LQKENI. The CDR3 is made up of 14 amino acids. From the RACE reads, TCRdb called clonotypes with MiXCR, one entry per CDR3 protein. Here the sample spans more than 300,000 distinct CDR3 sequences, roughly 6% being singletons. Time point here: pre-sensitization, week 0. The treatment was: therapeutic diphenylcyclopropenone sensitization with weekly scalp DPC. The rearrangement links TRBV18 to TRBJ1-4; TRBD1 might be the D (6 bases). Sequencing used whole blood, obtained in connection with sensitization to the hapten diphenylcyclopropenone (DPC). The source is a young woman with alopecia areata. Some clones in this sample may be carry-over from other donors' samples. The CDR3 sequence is CASSPNRGREKLFF. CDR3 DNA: TGTGCCAGCTCACCAAATCGGGGGCGAGAAAAACTGTTTTTT. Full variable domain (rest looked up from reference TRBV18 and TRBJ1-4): NAGVMQNPRHLVRRRGQEARLRCSPMKGHSHVYWYRQLPEEGLKFMVYLQKENIIDESGMPKERFSAEFPKEGPSILRIQQVVRGDSAAYFCASSPNRGREKLFFGSGTQLSVL.